The clone carrying this T cell receptor (beta chain) was seen a handful of times. Its antigen is still unknown. Distinct nucleotide sequences in the sample also encode this CDR3. These data originate in a study of shared clonotypes between healthy human individuals. The study, taken as a whole, reports: Genetic and exposure-history diversity was limited by the few donors.

Profiling relied on immunoSEQ multiplex PCR, and the TCRdb table lists in-frame clones only, not all of them. This sample has under 1,900,000 clones, with 98% to 99% found just once. Germline CDR1 MDHEN, CDR2 SYDVKM. The CDR3 extends over 11 amino acids. V shed 6 bases and J shed 0 bases, with 2 bases lying between them. The chain combines TRBV28 with TRBJ1-2; no firm D call. Sequenced sample: naive CD4+ T cells sorted from blood. Sample subset: CD45RA+ positively selected. The clonotype comes from a man under 40 in good health. The CDR3 DNA is TGTGCCAGCAGCCCTAACTATGGCTACACCTTC. Protein sequence: CASSPNYGYTF.